The rows below give T cell receptor beta chains drawn from one sample of a study of blood T cell repertoires in COVID-19. Assay: immunoSEQ multiplex PCR; the TCRdb copy retains only in-frame clones and omits some. The table has fewer than 250,000 clones, approximately 84% seen once. Sequencing input: PBMCs or T cells enriched from blood (not recorded which). The source of these receptors is a man aged 55 to 70 who had recovered from COVID-19. The CDR3 runs from the conserved cysteine through the conserved F or W. Fields, in order: CDR3 protein, CDR3 DNA, V gene, J gene, clone size, D gene. The D gene is left open where the match is weak. Clone size appears in some rows only: once, few, many, or a class for an expanded clone.

CASSGQINTEAFF	TGTGCCAGCAGCGGACAGATAAACACTGAAGCTTTCTTT	TRBV9	TRBJ1-1	NA	NA
CATSDPREGNSPLHF	TGTGCCACCAGTGATCCGAGAGAGGGTAATTCACCCCTCCACTTT	TRBV24-1	TRBJ1-6	NA	NA
CASSQDATAPPLHF	TGCGCCAGCAGCCAAGACGCGACAGCACCACCCCTCCACTTT	TRBV4-1	TRBJ1-6	NA	NA
CASSLQSSTDTQYF	TGTGCCAGCAGCCTACAGAGTTCCACAGATACGCAGTATTTT	TRBV11-3	TRBJ2-3	few	NA
CASSQGGGAVTGELFF	TGTGCCAGCAGCCAAGGCGGGGGGGCCGTCACCGGGGAGCTGTTTTTT	TRBV3-1/TRBV3-2	TRBJ2-2	NA	TRBD2
CSVATGGFRGYTF	TGCAGCGTTGCGACAGGGGGATTTAGGGGCTACACCTTC	TRBV29-1	TRBJ1-2	NA	TRBD1
CASRTGIRNQPQHF	TGTGCCAGCAGGACAGGGATCCGCAATCAGCCCCAGCATTTT	TRBV6-6	TRBJ1-5	NA	TRBD1
CASSQGHAYEQYF	TGCGCCAGCAGCCAAGGTCATGCCTACGAGCAGTACTTC	TRBV4-3	TRBJ2-7	NA	NA
CASSPRTGGLTEAFF	TGTGCCAGCAGCCCTCGGACAGGGGGCCTCACTGAAGCTTTCTTT	TRBV7-2	TRBJ1-1	NA	TRBD1
CASSQDRTGLYYGYTF	TGTGCCAGCAGCCAAGATAGGACGGGACTCTACTATGGCTACACCTTC	TRBV3-1/TRBV3-2	TRBJ1-2	NA	NA
CASSDPTSRNYGYTF	TGTGCCAGCAGTGACCCAACTTCCAGGAACTATGGCTACACCTTC	TRBV6-1	TRBJ1-2	NA	NA
CASKSGGFEQGAVYGYTF	TGTGCCAGCAAATCCGGGGGTTTTGAGCAGGGAGCGGTTTATGGCTACACCTTC	TRBV5-6	TRBJ1-2	NA	NA
CASSQEITGTYGYTF	TGCGCCAGCAGCCAAGAAATTACAGGGACCTATGGCTACACCTTC	TRBV4-3	TRBJ1-2	NA	NA
CASSADSRLSGANVLTF	TGTGCCAGCAGTGCGGACAGTCGTCTCTCTGGGGCCAACGTCCTGACTTTC	TRBV6-1	TRBJ2-6	once	NA
CASSLGQGGPGELFF	TGTGCCAGCAGCTTAGGACAGGGAGGTCCTGGGGAGCTGTTTTTT	TRBV11-3	TRBJ2-2	NA	NA
CASSLVKSNTEAFF	TGTGCCAGCAGCTTAGTTAAGAGTAACACTGAAGCTTTCTTT	TRBV7-2	TRBJ1-1	few	NA
CASSPRTGGGTEAFF	TGTGCCAGCAGCCCCCGGACAGGGGGGGGCACTGAAGCTTTCTTT	TRBV9	TRBJ1-1	few	TRBD1
CASSLPDRGVGYTF	TGTGCCAGCAGCCTCCCCGACAGGGGAGTTGGCTACACCTTC	TRBV3-1/TRBV3-2	TRBJ1-2	NA	TRBD1
CASSPRAQGGQPQHF	TGTGCCAGCAGTCCCCGCGCACAGGGAGGGCAGCCCCAGCATTTT	TRBV6-5	TRBJ1-5	NA	NA
CASSSLPETQYF	TGTGCCAGCAGCTCGCTACCAGAGACCCAGTACTTC	TRBV7-8	TRBJ2-5	NA	NA
CASSLDWQQETQYF	TGTGCCAGCAGCTTAGATTGGCAGCAAGAGACCCAGTACTTC	TRBV11-1	TRBJ2-5	NA	NA
CASSPENRHIQYF	TGTGCCAGCAGCCCCGAGAACAGGCACATTCAGTACTTC	TRBV5-4	TRBJ2-4	NA	NA
CASRPRQVPYEQYF	TGTGCCAGCAGACCTCGACAGGTTCCCTACGAGCAGTACTTC	TRBV2	TRBJ2-7	NA	NA
CASSHTGRGTEAFF	TGTGCCAGCAGCCACACAGGGCGGGGGACTGAAGCTTTCTTT	TRBV4-2	TRBJ1-1	NA	NA
CASSQEHSGRSYNEQFF	TGCGCCAGCAGCCAAGAACATAGCGGGAGATCCTACAATGAGCAGTTCTTC	TRBV4-3	TRBJ2-1	NA	TRBD2